The 9 T cell receptor beta chains presented below share a single source sample, sequenced in a study of T cell repertoires in cytomegalovirus infection (dated by TCRdb to between 2017 and 2020). TCRdb records Illumina HiSeq 1500 as the sequencer. The public reads were quality trimmed at Q25 with fastp and then assembled into clones with MiXCR by TCRdb, keeping productive beta chains. One record per CDR3 amino acid sequence lists the most common genes and DNA. In all, the sample holds 450,000 to 650,000 distinct CDR3 sequences, and roughly 29% of those were seen once. The ten largest account for approximately 13% of the sample. Sequencing used PBMCs. The origin of the receptors is a human donor in good health (CMV status not recorded). Some clones in this sample may be carry-over from other donors' samples.

This clonotype has more than one count but fewer than ten. In DNA, the CDR3 is TGCGCCAGCAGCCAAGAGATGGGATACGAGCAGTACGTC. It encodes CASSQEMGYEQYV. The gene calls are TRBV4-1 and TRBJ2-7; no clear D gene. The CDR3 consists of 13 residues. V lost 0 bases to trimming and J lost 4 bases, with 7 bases between them. CDR1 is MGHRA and CDR2 is YSYEKL in the germline V gene.

The table lists this clonotype with many counts. The chain combines TRBV7-2 with TRBJ1-5; D call uncertain. CDR3 length equals 13 residues. CDR1 SGHTA and CDR2 FQGNSA come from the germline V gene. The V end lost 2 bases, the J end lost 4 bases, and 6 bases lay between the germline ends. The CDR3 is CASSLSWNQPQHF. In nucleotides, the CDR3 is TGTGCCAGCAGCTTAAGTTGGAATCAGCCCCAGCATTTT.

In this sample, this clonotype turned up a few times. CDR3 nucleotide sequence: TGTGCCAGTAGTATAGTTGGGAATGAGCAGTTCTTC. This encodes CASSIVGNEQFF. The J gene is TRBJ2-1, the V gene TRBV19; D not resolved. From germline, CDR1 is LNHDA and CDR2 SQIVND (reference sequence). Trimming removed 1 base from V and 7 bases from J, with 5 bases in between. This CDR3 comprises 12 residues.

The CDR3, as DNA: TGCGCCAGCAGCCAAGAACAGAACCAAGAGACCCAGTACTTC. Protein: CASSQEQNQETQYF. This chain uses TRBV4-1 with TRBJ2-5; D is unclear. This CDR3 contains 14 residues. V gave up 0 bases and J gave up 0 bases, with 5 bases separating them. Germline V gene lookup returns CDR1 MGHRA and CDR2 YSYEKL.

The chain has TRBV7-8 and TRBJ2-1; 8 bases match TRBD1. Germline CDR1 is SGHVS and CDR2 is FQNEAQ. Germline trimming cut 4 bases from V and 4 bases from J; bases unmatched to any gene: 15. CDR3 length equals 18 residues. The CDR3 DNA reads TGTGCCAGCAGCTGGGGGGACAGGACCTCCCGTTTGTACAATGAGCAGTTCTTC. Amino acid sequence: CASSWGDRTSRLYNEQFF.

The V gene is TRBV28, the J gene TRBJ1-5; perhaps TRBD1 as D (6 bases). There are 15 residues in the CDR3. V gave up 2 bases and J gave up 4 bases, with 12 bases separating them. Germline V gene sequence: CDR1 MDHEN, CDR2 SYDVKM. The CDR3 DNA reads as TGTGCCAGCAGTTTAATCAGGGGAACTAATCAGCCCCAGCATTTT. Its protein is CASSLIRGTNQPQHF.

This chain joins TRBV11-3 and TRBJ2-3; 9 bases fit TRBD2. Germline V CDR1 and CDR2: SGHNT, YENEEA. The CDR3 totals 16 residues. The V and J ends lost 2 bases and 2 bases, in that order; junction bases with no gene match: 5. The CDR3 reads CASSLILAGDTDTQYF. The DNA for the CDR3 is TGTGCCAGCAGCTTAATACTAGCGGGTGACACAGATACGCAGTATTTT.

This CDR3 is CASSLGASGDTDTQYF. The DNA for the CDR3 is TGTGCCAGCAGTTTAGGGGCTAGCGGGGACACAGATACGCAGTATTTT. The genes are TRBV28 and TRBJ2-3, with 9 bases aligning to TRBD2. V was clipped by 2 bases and J by 2 bases; unmatched bases: 5. The CDR3 spans 16 residues. Germline-derived CDR1 and CDR2 are MDHEN and SYDVKM.

In its sample, this clonotype was seen many times. The chain couples TRBV7-2 to TRBJ1-5, with a tentative D call TRBD1 (6 bases). The CDR3 sequence is 16 residues long. Germline assignment: CDR1 SGHTA and CDR2 FQGNSA. Trimming stripped 5 bases from V and 1 base from J, with 15 bases between. For the CDR3, the DNA is TGTGCCAGCAGCAGCCGCCGGGGGGCCAGCAATCAGCCCCAGCATTTT. As protein: CASSSRRGASNQPQHF.